These 27 T cell receptor beta chains share one sample of origin, sequenced in a study of T cell responses to AZD1222 COVID-19 vaccine. The assay was immunoSEQ multiplex PCR, and TCRdb's table has in-frame clones only and misses some. The table has 120,000 or so clones, 90% seen once. This material consisted of peripheral blood, taken on day 0 of AZD1222 vaccination. These receptor sequences come from an adult in good health.

The V and J genes are TRBV5-1 and TRBJ2-1, with 10 bases fitting TRBD1. Looked up from germline, CDR1 is SGHRS and CDR2 is YFSETQ. The V segment lost 4 bases and the J segment 7 bases; nucleotides outside the gene matches: 8. This CDR3 has 15 amino acids. This CDR3 is CASSVGTGDRNEQFF. The CDR3 region has the DNA TGCGCCAGCAGCGTGGGGACAGGGGATCGGAATGAGCAGTTCTTC.

The V gene is TRBV10-3, the J gene TRBJ2-3, with 8 bases fitting TRBD2. With V trimmed by 6 bases and J by 2 bases, 10 bases remained unmatched. Germline V CDR1 and CDR2: ENHRY, SYGVKD. The length of the CDR3 is 16 residues. As DNA, the CDR3 is TGTGCCATCAGCCCCAGGGGTAGCGGGAACACAGATACGCAGTATTTT. It specifies CAISPRGSGNTDTQYF.

DNA of the CDR3: TGTGCCAGCAGTTACAGGGGGCTGGACACCGGGGAGCTGTTTTTT. Translation gives CASSYRGLDTGELFF. This chain joins TRBV6-5 and TRBJ2-2, with 7 bases that match TRBD1. CDR1 is MNHEY, CDR2 SVGAGI, per germline. The J segment lost 3 bases and the V segment lost 2 bases, leaving 3 bases of the junction unmatched. The CDR3 totals 15 residues.

A few counts support this clone. The rearrangement joins TRBV7-8 to TRBJ2-5, with unresolved D. Germline V lookup: CDR1 SGHVS, CDR2 FQNEAQ. The CDR3 has 13 amino acids. Trimming left V 5 bases short and J 2 bases short, with 9 bases between. The CDR3 sequence is CASSLNVQETQYF. The CDR3 coding sequence is TGTGCCAGCAGCCTAAACGTTCAAGAGACCCAGTACTTC.

The rearrangement links TRBV18 to TRBJ1-4; D is undetermined. Trimming took off 6 bases at V and 6 bases at J, with 14 bases between the two ends. Germline V gives CDR1 KGHSH, CDR2 LQKENI. The CDR3 is 14 residues long. Here the CDR3 DNA reads TGTGCCAGCTCCCTGGTTTTCACTCATGAAAAACTGTTTTTT. This gives the protein CASSLVFTHEKLFF.

The chain is built from TRBV6-5 and TRBJ1-4; tentatively, D is TRBD1 (6 bases). This CDR3 spans 14 amino acids. Trimming removed 5 bases from V and 4 bases from J, with 11 bases in between. Per the germline V gene, CDR1 is MNHEY and CDR2 is SVGAGI. The CDR3 DNA reads TGTGCCAGCAGTCTCAGGGGAGGTAATGAAAAACTGTTTTTT. Amino acid sequence: CASSLRGGNEKLFF.

This chain uses TRBV7-8 with TRBJ1-4; D is uncertain. CDR3 length: 16 residues. V lost 3 bases, J lost 8 bases, and 19 bases lay in between. Germline-derived CDR1 and CDR2 are SGHVS and FQNEAQ. CDR3 loop: CASSFRAPLAGEKLFF. DNA of the CDR3: TGTGCCAGCAGCTTCCGGGCCCCACTGGCCGGGGAAAAACTGTTTTTT. The full variable domain, its missing parts supplied by reference TRBV7-8 and TRBJ1-4, is GAGVSQSPRYKVAKRGQDVALRCDPISGHVSLFWYQQALGQGPEFLTYFQNEAQLDKSGLPSDRFFAERPEGSVSTLKIQRTQQEDSAVYLCASSFRAPLAGEKLFFGSGTQLSVL.

The chain is built from TRBV3-1 (or the pseudogene TRBV3-2) and TRBJ2-5, with D perhaps assigned TRBD1 or TRBD2 (5 bases each). CDR3 size: 15 residues. Germline lookup yields CDR1 LGHDT and CDR2 YNNKEL (reference sequence). Deletions cut 6 bases from V and 5 bases from J, with 19 bases between. The CDR3 region is CASSLTGRLGETQYF. The CDR3 region has the DNA TGTGCCAGCAGTCTAACGGGGCGGTTGGGGGAGACCCAGTACTTC.

CDR3 DNA sequence: TGCAGCGTTGGGAGGGAAATCGGCGGGGAGCTGTTTTTT. Protein sequence: CSVGREIGGELFF. The rearrangement joins TRBV29-1 to TRBJ2-2; D is possibly TRBD2 (6 bases). Trimming pared 4 bases from V and 7 bases from J, leaving 13 bases between. This CDR3 region has 13 residues. Germline V gene lookup returns CDR1 SQVTM and CDR2 ANQGSEA.

This chain uses TRBV5-1 with TRBJ2-2; perhaps TRBD2 as D (6 bases). Per germline, CDR1 SGHRS and CDR2 YFSETQ. V gave up 0 bases and J gave up 5 bases, with 20 bases separating them. The CDR3 contains 18 residues. DNA for the CDR3: TGCGCCAGCAGCTTGGATCCGATCTCGGGGAGGCAGACCGGGGAGCTGTTTTTT. Its translation: CASSLDPISGRQTGELFF. Full variable domain (rest looked up from reference TRBV5-1 and TRBJ2-2): KAGVTQTPRYLIKTRGQQVTLSCSPISGHRSVSWYQQTPGQGLQFLFEYFSETQRNKGNFPGRFSGRQFSNSRSEMNVSTLELGDSALYLCASSLDPISGRQTGELFFGEGSRLTVL.

The V call is TRBV28, the J call TRBJ2-7, with D possibly being TRBD2 (6 bases). The CDR3 runs 15 residues. Germline V gene lookup returns CDR1 MDHEN and CDR2 SYDVKM. V gave up 3 bases and J gave up 1 base, with 13 bases separating them. In DNA form, the CDR3 reads TGTGCCAGCAGTTTGTCCGGGACTTTATCCTACGAGCAGTACTTC. Protein product: CASSLSGTLSYEQYF.

DNA of the CDR3: TGTGCCAGCAGTGAACGGACGACAGGGAGTCAGCCCCAGCATTTT. It is translated as CASSERTTGSQPQHF. The rearrangement uses TRBV2 and TRBJ1-5, with 7 bases matching TRBD1. After removal of 2 bases from V and 6 bases from J, the junction contained 7 bases not matched to a gene. The germline CDR1 and CDR2 sequences are SNHLY and FYNNEI. CDR3 length: 15 residues.

The chain couples TRBV6-5 to TRBJ2-7; no firm D call. V shed 2 bases and J shed 8 bases, with 7 bases lying between them. The CDR3 length is 11 residues. Germline CDR1 MNHEY, CDR2 SVGAGI. In DNA form, the CDR3 reads TGTGCCAGCAGTTACGAGTTTCAGCAGTACTTC. Amino acid sequence: CASSYEFQQYF.

The V and J genes are TRBV6-5 and TRBJ2-3; TRBD2 is a possible D gene (5 bases). The V and J ends lost 8 bases and 9 bases respectively, with 18 bases between them. Germline assignment: CDR1 MNHEY and CDR2 SVGAGI. This CDR3 is 13 amino acids long. The CDR3 is CASGSPGSITQYF. CDR3 in DNA: TGTGCCAGCGGTTCTCCGGGAAGTATCACGCAGTATTTT.

The gene calls are TRBV19 and TRBJ1-5; D gene uncertain. Looked up from germline, CDR1 is LNHDA and CDR2 is SQIVND (reference sequence). The CDR3 has 14 amino acids. The ends were cut back, 6 bases at V and 2 bases at J, with 11 bases in the middle. The CDR3 spells CASRVVGGNQPQHF. The CDR3, as DNA: TGTGCCAGTAGGGTAGTCGGGGGCAATCAGCCCCAGCATTTT.

The CDR3 region has the DNA TGTGCCAGCAGCCCCGAATTGGGTGGGACTAGCGGGAGTTGGGGCACAGATACGCAGTATTTT. Amino acids: CASSPELGGTSGSWGTDTQYF. This chain connects TRBV9 to TRBJ2-3; 14 bases fit TRBD2. V gave up 4 bases and J gave up 1 base; unmatched junction bases: 17. This CDR3 has 21 residues. The germline V gene has CDR1 SGDLS and CDR2 YYNGEE.

The V call is TRBV19, the J call TRBJ1-5; tentatively, D is TRBD1 (5 bases). This CDR3 has 15 amino acids. Per germline, CDR1 LNHDA and CDR2 SQIVND (reference sequence). Trimming took off 3 bases at V and 4 bases at J, with 13 bases between the two ends. CDR3 bases: TGTGCCAGTAGTATGATTGGGACGGGAAATCAGCCCCAGCATTTT. It is translated as CASSMIGTGNQPQHF.

CDR3: CASSLTGKTNEKLFF. The CDR3, as DNA: TGCGCCAGCAGCTTGACGGGGAAAACTAATGAAAAACTGTTTTTT. The rearrangement joins TRBV5-1 to TRBJ1-4; no definite D call. Trimming pared 1 base from V and 1 base from J, leaving 8 bases between. This CDR3 is built from 15 residues. Germline loops: CDR1 SGHRS, CDR2 YFSETQ.

This clone was seen only once. The CDR3 nucleotides read TGTGCCAGCAGCTTAGACCCCCGACTAGCGGTGAACACCGGGGAGCTGTTTTTT. Translated, it gives CASSLDPRLAVNTGELFF. The chain uses TRBV7-9 and TRBJ2-2, with 9 bases aligning to TRBD2. Germline CDR1 SEHNR, CDR2 FQNEAQ (reference sequence). V lost 1 base to trimming and J lost 1 base; unmatched junction nucleotides: 7. The CDR3 is made up of 18 amino acids.

This chain links TRBV7-9 with TRBJ1-1; D is unresolved. Per the germline V gene, CDR1 is SEHNR and CDR2 is FQNEAQ (reference sequence). The CDR3 sequence is 13 residues long. The V end lost 8 bases, the J end lost 7 bases, and 17 bases lay between the germline ends. CDR3 coding DNA: TGTGCCAGCCACCGAGGGCTAAGGGATGAAGCTTTCTTT. Translation gives CASHRGLRDEAFF.

This chain links TRBV10-1 with TRBJ2-1; 7 bases match TRBD1. V was pared by 3 bases and J by 4 bases, with 6 bases of the junction left unmatched. The CDR3 runs to 15 residues. Germline V gives CDR1 WNHNN, CDR2 SYGVQD (reference sequence). The CDR3 coding sequence is TGCGCCAGCAGTGACCCAGGGGGAAATTACAATGAGCAGTTCTTC. It codes for CASSDPGGNYNEQFF.

V is TRBV18 and J is TRBJ1-5; D unclear. The CDR3 has 14 residues. Germline lookup yields CDR1 KGHSH and CDR2 LQKENI. V was pared by 6 bases and J by 1 base, with 10 bases between. This chain's CDR3 is CASSRSRSNQPQHF. Here the CDR3 DNA reads TGTGCCAGCTCCCGTTCTCGGAGCAATCAGCCCCAGCATTTT.

This chain uses TRBV7-9 with TRBJ2-2; TRBD2 agrees at 9 bases. Germline loops: CDR1 SEHNR, CDR2 FQNEAQ (reference sequence). V shed 6 bases and J 2 bases; nucleotides not matched to a gene: 4. The CDR3 consists of 15 residues. CDR3 in amino acids: CASRQGLANTGELFF. The CDR3 DNA is TGTGCCAGCAGGCAGGGACTAGCAAACACCGGGGAGCTGTTTTTT.

This chain uses TRBV7-2 with TRBJ1-6, with a weak D call TRBD1 (5 bases). Germline CDR1 SGHTA, CDR2 FQGNSA. The CDR3 is made up of 13 amino acids. V shed 5 bases and J shed 9 bases, with 11 bases lying between them. CDR3 sequence reads: CASSGRDSSPLHF. The CDR3 nucleotides read TGTGCCAGCAGCGGAAGAGACAGTTCACCCCTCCACTTT.

The chain joins TRBV19 to TRBJ2-7; 8 bases are a match to TRBD1. Looked up from germline, CDR1 is LNHDA and CDR2 is SQIVND (reference sequence). CDR3 size: 17 residues. J lost 6 bases, V lost 4 bases, and 17 bases had no gene match. CDR3 coding DNA: TGTGCCAGTAGTAACCGACTCCGGGACAGGTCTTTCTCCGAGCAGTACTTC. Translation gives CASSNRLRDRSFSEQYF.

This clone was seen a single time. The chain employs TRBV5-1 and TRBJ1-1; D gene ambiguous. CDR1 and CDR2 from the germline V gene are SGHRS and YFSETQ. The V end lost 2 bases, the J end lost 0 bases, and 11 bases lay between the germline ends. The CDR3 spans 15 residues. The CDR3 DNA reads as TGCGCCAGCAGCTTAGGGTACAGAATGAACACTGAAGCTTTCTTT. As protein: CASSLGYRMNTEAFF.

V usage is TRBV5-1 and J usage is TRBJ2-3; 8 nucleotides align to TRBD1. The CDR3 is made up of 16 amino acids. CDR1 and CDR2 from the germline V gene are SGHRS and YFSETQ. V gave up 4 bases and J gave up 2 bases; unmatched junction bases: 9. The CDR3, as DNA: TGCGCCAGCAGCATGAGTAGGACAGGGTCCACAGATACGCAGTATTTT. It specifies CASSMSRTGSTDTQYF.